This TCR beta chain was identified in a study of shared clonotypes between healthy human individuals. The data were produced by immunoSEQ multiplex PCR, yet TCRdb's version contains in-frame clones alone and is incomplete. Here the sample spans about 2 million clones, just under 95% being singletons. The table lists this clone with a few counts. Trimming removed 0 bases from V and 1 base from J, with 6 bases in between. The CDR3 runs 14 residues. The V gene's germline CDR1 is MNHNY and CDR2 SVGAGI (reference sequence). Selected positively for CCR7 and CD45RO-negative, naive CD8 cells excluded terminally differentiated effector memory CD45RA+ cells.

The source of this sequence is a man between 18 and 29 years old in good health. This chain links TRBV6-6 with TRBJ1-1, with D uncertain. Sequencing was carried out using naive CD8+ T cells sorted from blood. CDR3 protein: CASSYSVKNTEAFF. The CDR3 DNA is TGTGCCAGCAGTTACTCGGTCAAGAACACTGAAGCTTTCTTT.